This TCR beta chain was sequenced for a study of OX40 agonist ivuxolimab in advanced cancers. For the study at large: It was ivuxolimab, an agonistic anti-OX40 (CD134) antibody, that patients were treated with. The patients received ivuxolimab by intravenous route every 2 weeks at 0.01 to 10 mg/kg. Study findings and constraints: More expanded clones were found, on average, in CD8+ than in CD4+ T cells.

Germline V gene sequence: CDR1 SGHNT, CDR2 YENEEA. Trimming took off 0 bases at V and 7 bases at J, with 13 bases between the two ends. The CDR3 covers 15 residues. Profiled with immunoSEQ multiplex PCR; TCRdb holds only in-frame clones, not every one. The sample shows around 11,000 clones, approximately 84% of them seen only once. At baseline, cycle 4 day 1, and cycle 7 day 1, blood was sampled. Notes on this clone: Its antigen is currently unknown.

The sequences come from CD4+ or CD8+ T cells sorted from blood, collected in a trial of the OX40 agonist ivuxolimab. The chain joins TRBV11-3 to TRBJ1-3; possible D gene TRBD1, 6 bases. This receptor was obtained from an adult with an advanced solid tumor such as melanoma, head and neck, liver or kidney cancer. Written as DNA, the CDR3 is TGTGCCAGCAGCTTAGACGGACAGAGACGGAACACCATATATTTT. Amino acid sequence: CASSLDGQRRNTIYF.